The source of this T cell receptor beta chain is a study of cytomegalovirus exposure and HLA in healthy donors (TCRdb year 2017). About the study as a whole: According to a later analysis, one platform produced both the approximately 110 validation repertoires and the 550 to 800 repertoires of the first cohort. The study aimed to test whether cataloging public T cell receptors could reveal signatures of past pathogen exposure. Besides the first cohort of 550 to 750 subjects, a separate validation cohort made up of roughly 130 different subjects was used. To predict cytomegalovirus infection status, the study combined high-throughput TCR immunosequencing, statistical association of individual TCRs with disease status, and machine learning.

Donors formed part of the validation cohort, which comprised 120 subjects and was distinct from the first cohort of under 750 subjects. The library relied on the immunoSEQ multiplex PCR assay. The original pipeline was this. A statistical classification framework was built for diagnosing cytomegalovirus status from the catalog of TCR beta chain sequences. TCRdb took this table from immuneACCESS and kept in-frame rearrangements with V and J called. Such tables lack part of the clones; where checked against another copy, unresolved V genes explain under half of the gap, and the rest is unexplained. V and J calls and clone size are as listed in that table; D and trimming were resolved from the DNA. Recorded for this sample are about 160,000 clones; nearly 90% of them occurred a single time. 10% of the sample goes to the ten largest clones. A single count supports this clone. What this receptor recognizes is not known. The record has no base qualities; no much larger clone is one base away.

CDR1 and CDR2 were assigned from the germline V gene as SGHRS and YFSETQ. The trim is 0 bases for V and 2 bases for J, with a gap of 8 bases between the germline ends. The CDR3 covers 14 residues, taking in both the cysteine and the phenylalanine. Of all the DNA, just the CDR3 is kept, 42 bases in frame from base 1. Summary of the overall study and its limitations: In vitro tests confirmed that a few of the cytomegalovirus-associated TCR beta chains recognize cytomegalovirus antigens. According to the authors, the approach could potentially be generalized to other disease states and immunological phenotypes. The study listed 150 to 200 TCR beta chains as associated with cytomegalovirus. In both the original and validation cohorts, the classifier was reported to diagnose cytomegalovirus status with high specificity and sensitivity. The validation cohort had no HLA typing available for a later analysis, so co-occurrence within that cohort was assessed over all 120 or so repertoires. In a later analysis, TCRs clustered in the first cohort were found to also tend to co-occur in the approximately 110 validation repertoires, with approximately 93% of cluster scores above 0. Most TCR sequences were observed very rarely across donors, whereas some public TCRs were present in many individuals.

This TCR was recovered from a woman aged 18-29 years in good health and CMV-seropositive. The chain is assembled from TRBV5-1 and TRBJ1-2, with no D gene named confidently. Sequenced sample: PBMCs. The nucleotides read TGCGCCAGCAGCTTGGGGACGGGGAACTATGGCTACACCTTC. This sequence encodes CASSLGTGNYGYTF.